The sequence of this T cell receptor (beta chain) was determined in a study of cytomegalovirus exposure and HLA in healthy donors. Points from the study as a whole: Later analysis showed TCR association rates varying by HLA locus, highest for DRB1 and lowest for HLA-C.

This clone came up a few times. Its specificity is not known. CDR3 size: 15 residues. CDR1 is SGDLS, CDR2 YYNGEE, per germline. The V segment lost 6 bases and the J segment 1 base; nucleotides outside the gene matches: 6. In the PCR, 60 Vbeta and 13 Jbeta primers were used. Clones were sequenced by immunoSEQ multiplex PCR, and TCRdb holds only the in-frame ones, with some missing. This repertoire shows 100,000 to 150,000 clones, over 70% found once; its top ten account for under 4.5%. The sequenced material came from PBMCs. The source of this sequence is a man aged 18 to 29 in good health and CMV-seropositive. The rearrangement uses TRBV9 and TRBJ1-2; TRBD1 agrees at 10 bases. The CDR3 DNA sequence: TGTGCCAGCACTCGTGGGACAGGGGTTAACTATGGCTACACCTTC. Protein sequence: CASTRGTGVNYGYTF.